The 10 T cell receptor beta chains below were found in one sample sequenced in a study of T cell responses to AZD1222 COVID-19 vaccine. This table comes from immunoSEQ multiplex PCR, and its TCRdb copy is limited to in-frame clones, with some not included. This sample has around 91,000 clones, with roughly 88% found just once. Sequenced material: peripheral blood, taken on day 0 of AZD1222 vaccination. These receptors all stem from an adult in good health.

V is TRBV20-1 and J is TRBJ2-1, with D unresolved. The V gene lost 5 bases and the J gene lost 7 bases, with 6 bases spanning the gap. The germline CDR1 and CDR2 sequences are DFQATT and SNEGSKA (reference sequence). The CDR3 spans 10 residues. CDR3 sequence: CSAESNEQFF. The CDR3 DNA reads TGCAGTGCTGAGTCTAATGAGCAGTTCTTC.

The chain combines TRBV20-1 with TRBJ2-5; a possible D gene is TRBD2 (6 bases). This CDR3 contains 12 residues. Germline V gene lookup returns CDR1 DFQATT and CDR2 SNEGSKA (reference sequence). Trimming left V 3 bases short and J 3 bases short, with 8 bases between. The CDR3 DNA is TGCAGTGCTAGTGGCGGGAAAGAGACCCAGTACTTC. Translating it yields CSASGGKETQYF.

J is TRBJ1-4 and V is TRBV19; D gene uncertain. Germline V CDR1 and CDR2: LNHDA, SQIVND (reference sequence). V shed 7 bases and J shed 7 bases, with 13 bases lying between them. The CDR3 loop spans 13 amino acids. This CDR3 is CASIGSAGEKLFF. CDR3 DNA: TGTGCCAGTATAGGAAGCGCGGGTGAAAAACTGTTTTTT.

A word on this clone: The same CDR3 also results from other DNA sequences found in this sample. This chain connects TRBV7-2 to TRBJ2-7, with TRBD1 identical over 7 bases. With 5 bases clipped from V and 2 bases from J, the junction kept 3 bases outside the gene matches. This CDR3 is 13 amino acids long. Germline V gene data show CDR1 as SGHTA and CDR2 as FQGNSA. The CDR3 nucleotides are TGTGCCAGCAGCCTCGGGACAGCCTACGAGCAGTACTTC. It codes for CASSLGTAYEQYF.

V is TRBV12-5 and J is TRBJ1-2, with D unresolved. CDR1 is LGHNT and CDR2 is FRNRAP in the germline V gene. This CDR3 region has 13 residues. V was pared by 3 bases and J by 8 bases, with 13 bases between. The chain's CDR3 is CASGFPLAGGYTF. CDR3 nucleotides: TGTGCTAGTGGTTTTCCCCTAGCCGGCGGCTACACCTTC.

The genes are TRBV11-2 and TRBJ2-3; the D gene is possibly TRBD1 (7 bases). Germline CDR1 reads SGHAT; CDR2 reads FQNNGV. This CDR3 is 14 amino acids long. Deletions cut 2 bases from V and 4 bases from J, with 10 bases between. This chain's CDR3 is CASSLRRGADTQYF. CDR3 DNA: TGTGCCAGCAGCTTACGCAGGGGGGCAGATACGCAGTATTTT.

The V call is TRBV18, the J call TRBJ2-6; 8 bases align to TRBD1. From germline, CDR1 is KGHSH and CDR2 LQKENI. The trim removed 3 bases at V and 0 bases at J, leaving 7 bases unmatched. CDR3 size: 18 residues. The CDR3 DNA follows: TGTGCCAGCTCACCTGCGGGACAGGTCCTCTCTGGGGCCAACGTCCTGACTTTC. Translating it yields CASSPAGQVLSGANVLTF.

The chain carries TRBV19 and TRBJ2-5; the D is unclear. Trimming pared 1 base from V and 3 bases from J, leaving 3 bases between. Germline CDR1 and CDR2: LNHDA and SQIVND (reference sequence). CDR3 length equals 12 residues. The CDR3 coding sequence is TGTGCCAGTAGTATAGGTGAAGAGACCCAGTACTTC. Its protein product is CASSIGEETQYF.

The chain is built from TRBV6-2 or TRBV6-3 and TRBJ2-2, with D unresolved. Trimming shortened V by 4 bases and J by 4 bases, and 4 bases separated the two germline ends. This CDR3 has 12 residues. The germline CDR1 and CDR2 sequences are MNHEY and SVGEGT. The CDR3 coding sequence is TGTGCCAGCAGTTGGGGCACCGGGGAGCTGTTTTTT. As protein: CASSWGTGELFF.

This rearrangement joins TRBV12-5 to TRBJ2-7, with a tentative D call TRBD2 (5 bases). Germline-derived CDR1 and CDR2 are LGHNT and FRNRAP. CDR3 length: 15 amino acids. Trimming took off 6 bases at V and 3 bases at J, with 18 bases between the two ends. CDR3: CASGYLLTADYEQYF. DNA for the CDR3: TGTGCTAGTGGCTACCTATTAACAGCGGACTACGAGCAGTACTTC. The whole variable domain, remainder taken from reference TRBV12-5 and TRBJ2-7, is DARVTQTPRHKVTEMGQEVTMRCQPILGHNTVFWYRQTMMQGLELLAYFRNRAPLDDSGMPKDRFSAEMPDATLATLKIQPSEPRDSAVYFCASGYLLTADYEQYFGPGTRLTVT.